This TCR beta chain emerged from a study of blood T cells in healthy people across ages. The CDR3 is made up of 16 amino acids. Germline CDR1 ENHRY, CDR2 SYGVKD. V shed 6 bases and J 2 bases; nucleotides not matched to a gene: 10. It was with a sample-barcoded 5' primer and a J-beta primer mix that a second PCR of about 6 to 11 cycles was run. TCRdb redid the calling of the 5' RACE reads with MiXCR, one entry per CDR3 protein. The sample lists 450,000 to 600,000 distinct CDR3 sequences, 27% occurring once. This sample also belongs to another study, concerning T cells of mothers and their children.

The rearrangement joins TRBV10-3 to TRBJ2-7; 10 bases are a match to TRBD2. The receptor was isolated from a boy between 2 and 10 years old in good health. The sample taken for sequencing was blood. CDR3 sequence: CAISGPSGRGPYEQYF. As DNA, the CDR3 is TGTGCCATCAGCGGTCCGAGCGGGAGGGGACCCTACGAGCAGTACTTC.